This entry concerns a single T cell receptor beta chain. This receptor's antigen is unknown. No much larger clone is present one base from it, and per-base qualities are unavailable. The method was the immunoSEQ multiplex PCR assay. For TCR sequencing, RNA was extracted from every sample and reverse transcribed into cDNA to serve as template. SuperScript III was used to make first-strand cDNA, primed with a 2:1 mix of oligo-dT and random hexamers. A synthetic immune receptor repertoire was used to measure amplification bias, and any remaining bias was corrected computationally. As for the authors' bioinformatics: Raw reads were preprocessed for error removal, and CDR3 was defined according to IMGT conventions as running from the conserved cysteine to phenylalanine. Clonality was computed as 1 minus the Shannon entropy, with the entropy normalized by log2 of the number of productive unique TCRs. Whether scalp clones were CD4 or CD8 was inferred by matching scalp TCRbeta sequences against CD4 and CD8 repertoires sorted from blood. TCRdb's version of the immuneACCESS table is confined to in-frame rearrangements and falls short of the full clone set. An unresolved V gene accounts for under half of the shortfall where checked; the remainder is of unknown origin. The D gene and trimming were derived from the DNA, and the V and J assignments and clone size from that table. The sample has 7,000 to 9,000 clones on record, approximately 71% of them singletons. Of the sample, around 15% is held by the ten largest clones.

The sample originates from a study of CD8+ T cells in alopecia areata listed by TCRdb under 2018. For the wider study: Treated patients were enrolled in an open-label pilot trial of oral tofacitinib, 5 to 10 mg twice daily, for moderate-to-severe alopecia areata. Tofacitinib was given for 6 to 18 months, followed by 6 months of follow-up off drug to assess delayed response and recurrence. The study used high-throughput TCRbeta sequencing to examine T cell clonal expansion in alopecia areata, in both the C3H/HeJ mouse model and human patients. Scalp tissue and sorted CD4+ and CD8+ peripheral blood T cells from patchy and totalis/universalis alopecia areata patients and from healthy controls were covered by human TCRbeta sequencing. Biopsies were taken from tofacitinib-treated patients at baseline and again at 4 and 24 weeks into treatment, and several of those patients also had a later scalp biopsy. Clonality in the scalp was compared among normal scalp (n=4), patchy alopecia areata scalp (n=8), and alopecia totalis/universalis scalp (n=8). RNA was extracted with the PAXgene miRNA kit for fixed scalp, the miRNeasy kit for PBMCs, and the RNeasy kit for mouse skin. immunoSEQ multiplex PCR using 35 Vbeta forward primers and 13 Jbeta reverse primers was used to amplify TCRbeta CDR3 regions.

Study-wide conclusions, independent of this receptor: Unlike mouse skin, which is dominated by gammadelta T cells, normal human skin has resident alphabeta T cells that are also sequenced, and this complicates analysis of the scalp TCR repertoire. Compared with mice, TCR sequences shared between patients were less clear, possibly partly because of HLA diversity across the patient population. Lesional scalp, especially in alopecia totalis/universalis, showed higher clonality and more expanded CD8+ clones than normal scalp, suggesting antigenic drive.

In the paper's terms, the time point label means: baseline before oral tofacitinib. Lesional scalp punch biopsies and peripheral blood were obtained from alopecia areata patients. Human scalp biopsies went straight into PAXgene tissue containers for immediate fixation. Counted from cysteine to phenylalanine, this CDR3 has 14 amino acids. Just the 42-base CDR3 DNA is kept, in frame starting at base 1. V loses 5 bases of germline sequence and J loses 5 bases, and the interval between the two ends is 15 bases. Reading the germline V gene (reference sequence) gives CDR1 LNHDA and CDR2 SQIVND. The sequences come from skin, collected at week 0. Rearrangement joined TRBV19 to TRBJ1-1, with the D gene not confidently named. The sequence derives from a human donor with alopecia areata. The CDR3 loop reads CASSPRMGRTEAFF. In nucleotides, the sequence is TGTGCCAGTAGTCCCCGAATGGGAAGGACTGAAGCTTTCTTT.